This paragraph covers one T cell receptor beta chain sequence. There are 17 residues in the CDR3. Trimming took 7 bases from V and 7 from J; bases not matched to a gene: 12. Germline CDR1 is SGHVS and CDR2 is FQNEAQ. This sample was taken from a study of blood T cell repertoires in COVID-19. Authors' data handling: Using reference gene primer amplification, nucleated cell counts were estimated. Data came from immunoSEQ multiplex PCR; TCRdb stores just in-frame clones and leaves some out. V and J calls and clone size are given by that table; D and trimming were obtained from the DNA. The sample lists about 68,000 clones; around 90% were seen once.

This chain links TRBV7-8 with TRBJ2-1; 14 bases map to TRBD2. The receptor was derived from a woman aged 45-65 years with COVID-19, enrolled during active disease. Sequencing used peripheral blood. CDR3 in DNA: TGTGCCAGCACCGAGGGGAGACTAGCGGGAGGGGCTAATGAGCAGTTCTTC. It specifies CASTEGRLAGGANEQFF.